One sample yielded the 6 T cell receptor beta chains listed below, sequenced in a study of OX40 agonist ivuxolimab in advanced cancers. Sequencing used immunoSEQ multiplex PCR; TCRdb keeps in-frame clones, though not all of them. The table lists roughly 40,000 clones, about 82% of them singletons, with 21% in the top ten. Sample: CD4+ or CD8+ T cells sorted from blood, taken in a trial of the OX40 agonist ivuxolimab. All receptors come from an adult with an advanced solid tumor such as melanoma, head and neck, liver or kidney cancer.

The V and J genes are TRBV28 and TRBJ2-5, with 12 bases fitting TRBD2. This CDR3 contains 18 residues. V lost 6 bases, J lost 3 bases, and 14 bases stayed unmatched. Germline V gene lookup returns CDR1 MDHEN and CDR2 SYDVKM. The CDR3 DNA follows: TGTGCCAGCAGAGTTTATCCGCCTAGCGGGGGGGCCGAAGAGACCCAGTACTTC. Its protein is CASRVYPPSGGAEETQYF.

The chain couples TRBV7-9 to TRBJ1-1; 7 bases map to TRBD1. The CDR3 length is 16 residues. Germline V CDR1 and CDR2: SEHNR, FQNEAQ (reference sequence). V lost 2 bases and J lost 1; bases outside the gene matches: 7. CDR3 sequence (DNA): TGTGCCAGCAGCTTAAACCCAGGACAGGAGAACACTGAAGCTTTCTTT. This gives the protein CASSLNPGQENTEAFF.

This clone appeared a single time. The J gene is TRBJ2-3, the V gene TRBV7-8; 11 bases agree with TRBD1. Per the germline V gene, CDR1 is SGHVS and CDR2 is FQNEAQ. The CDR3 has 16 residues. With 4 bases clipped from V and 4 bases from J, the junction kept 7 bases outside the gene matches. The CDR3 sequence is CASSSPDRGLADTQYF. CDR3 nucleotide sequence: TGTGCCAGCAGCTCCCCGGACAGGGGGCTTGCAGATACGCAGTATTTT.

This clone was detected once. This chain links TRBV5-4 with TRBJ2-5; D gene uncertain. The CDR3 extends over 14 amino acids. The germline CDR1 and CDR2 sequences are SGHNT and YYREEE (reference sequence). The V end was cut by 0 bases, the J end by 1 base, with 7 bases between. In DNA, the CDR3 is TGTGCCAGCAGCTTGGAAGGGTTCCAAGAGACCCAGTACTTC. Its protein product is CASSLEGFQETQYF.

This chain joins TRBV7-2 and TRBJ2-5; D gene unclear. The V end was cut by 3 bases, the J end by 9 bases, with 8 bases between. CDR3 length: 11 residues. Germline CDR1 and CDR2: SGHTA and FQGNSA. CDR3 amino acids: CASSFSTPQYF. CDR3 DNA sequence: TGTGCCAGCAGCTTTTCTACGCCCCAGTACTTC.

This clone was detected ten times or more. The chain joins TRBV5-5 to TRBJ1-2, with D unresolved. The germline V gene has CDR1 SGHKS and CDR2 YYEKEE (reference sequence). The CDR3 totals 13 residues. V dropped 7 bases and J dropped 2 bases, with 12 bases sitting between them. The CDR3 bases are TGTGCCAGCTCGTTTGACCTAAACTATGGCTACACCTTC. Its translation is CASSFDLNYGYTF.